This note documents a single T cell receptor beta chain sequence. It has no known antigen specificity. Per-nucleotide qualities are absent, and no much larger clonotype sits a single base away. The record originates from a study of CDR3 diversity in severe acne (dated by TCRdb to the late 2010s). Library construction relied on PCR. Sequenced using an Illumina HiSeq 2000. TCRdb passed the public sequencing reads through fastp at Q25 and MiXCR, retaining productive beta sequences. CDR3 protein duplicates are merged, each entry listing the most common genes and DNA. Across this sample there are approximately 77,000 distinct CDR3 sequences, with roughly 49% seen only once. The top ten clonotypes cover roughly 12% of the sample. Including the terminal cysteine and phenylalanine, the CDR3 comprises 15 residues. Kept here is only the CDR3 DNA, which spans 45 bases and is read in frame from base 1. V trim: 7 bases; J trim: 6 bases; unmatched bases: 9. The germline V gene yields MGHDK for CDR1 and SYGVNS for CDR2.

Material for sequencing was blood. The chain links TRBV25-1 with TRBJ2-2, and 9 junctional nucleotides match TRBD1. The sequence was obtained from a male donor with severe acne vulgaris. This receptor carries the CDR3 CASIRTGEGAGELFF. The DNA sequence is as follows: TGTGCCAGCATTCGGACAGGGGAGGGAGCCGGGGAGCTGTTTTTT.